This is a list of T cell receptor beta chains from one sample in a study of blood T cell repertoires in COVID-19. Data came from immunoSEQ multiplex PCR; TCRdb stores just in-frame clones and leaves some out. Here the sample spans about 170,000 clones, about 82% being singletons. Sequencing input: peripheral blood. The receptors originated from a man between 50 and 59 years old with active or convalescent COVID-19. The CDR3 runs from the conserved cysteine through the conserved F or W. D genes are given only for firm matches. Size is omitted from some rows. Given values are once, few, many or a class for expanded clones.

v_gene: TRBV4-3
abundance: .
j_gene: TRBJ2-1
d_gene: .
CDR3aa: CASSRAGSSYNEQFF
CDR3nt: TGCGCCAGCAGCCGGGCTGGGAGCTCCTACAATGAGCAGTTCTTC

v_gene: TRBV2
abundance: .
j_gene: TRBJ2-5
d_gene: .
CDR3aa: CASSGGRLIDF
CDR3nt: TGTGCCAGCAGCGGGGGAAGGCTCATAGACTTC

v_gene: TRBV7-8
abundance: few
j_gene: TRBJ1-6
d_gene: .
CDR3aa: CASSPRGINNSPLHF
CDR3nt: TGTGCCAGCAGCCCGCGGGGGATCAATAATTCACCCCTCCACTTT

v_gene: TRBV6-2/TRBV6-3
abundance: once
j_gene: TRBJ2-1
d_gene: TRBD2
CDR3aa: CASSYGLADYNEQFF
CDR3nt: TGTGCCAGCAGTTACGGTCTAGCGGACTACAATGAGCAGTTCTTC

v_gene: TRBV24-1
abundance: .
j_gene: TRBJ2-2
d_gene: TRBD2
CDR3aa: CATSGTSGRLANTGELFF
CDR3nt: TGTGCCACCAGTGGGACTAGCGGGAGGCTTGCGAACACCGGGGAGCTGTTTTTT

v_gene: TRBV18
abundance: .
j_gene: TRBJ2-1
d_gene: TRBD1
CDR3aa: CASSPTGDTYNEQFF
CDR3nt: TGTGCCAGCTCACCGACAGGGGACACCTACAATGAGCAGTTCTTC

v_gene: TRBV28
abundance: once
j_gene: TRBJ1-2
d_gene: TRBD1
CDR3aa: CASSSTGGINYGYTF
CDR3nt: TGTGCCAGCAGTTCGACAGGGGGTATCAACTATGGCTACACCTTC

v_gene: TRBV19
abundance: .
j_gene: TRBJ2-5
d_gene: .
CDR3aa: CASSITNEGTQYF
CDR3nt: TGTGCCAGTAGTATCACCAATGAGGGCACCCAGTACTTC

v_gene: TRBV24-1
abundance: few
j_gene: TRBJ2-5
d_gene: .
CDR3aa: CATGGGGQETQYF
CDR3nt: TGTGCCACCGGGGGAGGGGGTCAAGAGACCCAGTACTTC

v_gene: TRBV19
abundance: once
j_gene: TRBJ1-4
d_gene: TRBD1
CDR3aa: CASSNYPTGRNEKLFF
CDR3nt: TGTGCCAGTAGTAACTACCCGACAGGGCGGAATGAAAAACTGTTTTTT

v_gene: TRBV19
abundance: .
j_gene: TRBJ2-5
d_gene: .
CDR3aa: CASSPNRAGETQYF
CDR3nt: TGTGCCAGTAGTCCAAACAGGGCGGGCGAGACCCAGTACTTC

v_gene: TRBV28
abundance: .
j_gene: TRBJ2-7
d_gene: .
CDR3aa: CASRDRKSEQYF
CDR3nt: TGTGCCAGTCGAGACAGGAAGTCCGAGCAGTACTTC

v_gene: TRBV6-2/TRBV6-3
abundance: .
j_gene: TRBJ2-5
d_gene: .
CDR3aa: CASSYPYTNRETQYF
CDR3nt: TGTGCCAGCAGTTACCCCTACACCAACAGGGAGACCCAGTACTTC

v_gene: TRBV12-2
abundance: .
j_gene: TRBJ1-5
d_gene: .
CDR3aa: CASRLGPGIKPQHF
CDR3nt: TGTGCAAGTCGCTTAGGTCCGGGGATCAAGCCCCAGCATTTT

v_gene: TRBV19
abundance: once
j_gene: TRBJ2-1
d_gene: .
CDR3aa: CASSTRQSSYNEQFF
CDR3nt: TGTGCCAGTAGTACTCGACAGAGCTCCTACAATGAGCAGTTCTTC

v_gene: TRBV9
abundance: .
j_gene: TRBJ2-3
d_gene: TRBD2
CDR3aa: CASSGRKREAFGDTQYF
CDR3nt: TGTGCCAGCAGCGGCCGTAAGCGGGAGGCGTTTGGAGATACGCAGTATTTT

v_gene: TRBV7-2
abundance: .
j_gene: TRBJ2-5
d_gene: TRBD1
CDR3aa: CASSLRGGQEETQYF
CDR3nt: TGTGCCAGCAGCTTACGAGGGGGACAGGAAGAGACCCAGTACTTC